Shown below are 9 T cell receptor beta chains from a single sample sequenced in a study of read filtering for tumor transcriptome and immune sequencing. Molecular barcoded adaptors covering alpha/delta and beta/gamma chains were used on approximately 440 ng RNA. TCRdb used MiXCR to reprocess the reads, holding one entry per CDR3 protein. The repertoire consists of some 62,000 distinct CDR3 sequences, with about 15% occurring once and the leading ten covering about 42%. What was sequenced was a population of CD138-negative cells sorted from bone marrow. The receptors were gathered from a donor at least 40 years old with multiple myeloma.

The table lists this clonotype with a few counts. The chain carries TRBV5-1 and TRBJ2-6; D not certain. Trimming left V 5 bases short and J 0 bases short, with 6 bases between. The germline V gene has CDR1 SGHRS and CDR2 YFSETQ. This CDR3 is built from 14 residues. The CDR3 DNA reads TGCGCCAGCAGACCAGACTCTGGGGCCAACGTCCTGACTTTC. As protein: CASRPDSGANVLTF.

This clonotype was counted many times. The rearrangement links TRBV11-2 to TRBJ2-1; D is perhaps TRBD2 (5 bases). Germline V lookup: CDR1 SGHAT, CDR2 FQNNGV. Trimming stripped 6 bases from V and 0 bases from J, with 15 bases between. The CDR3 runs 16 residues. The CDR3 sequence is CASRRSGSSSYNEQFF. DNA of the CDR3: TGTGCCAGCAGAAGGTCGGGATCGAGCTCCTACAATGAGCAGTTCTTC.

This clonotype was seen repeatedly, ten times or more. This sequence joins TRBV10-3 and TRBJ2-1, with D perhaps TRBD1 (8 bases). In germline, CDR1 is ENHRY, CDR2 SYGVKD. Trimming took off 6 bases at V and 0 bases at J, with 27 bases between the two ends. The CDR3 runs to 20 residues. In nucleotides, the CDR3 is TGTGCCATCAGGGAAAAACAGGGGGGGCTAGCGTCGAGCTCCTACAATGAGCAGTTCTTC. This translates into CAIREKQGGLASSSYNEQFF.

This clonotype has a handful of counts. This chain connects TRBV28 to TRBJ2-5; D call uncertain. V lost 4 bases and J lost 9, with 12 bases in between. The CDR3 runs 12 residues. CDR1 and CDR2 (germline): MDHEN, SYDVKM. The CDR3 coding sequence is TGTGCCAGCAGTTCCGGGCCCGCGTCCCAGTACTTC. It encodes CASSSGPASQYF.

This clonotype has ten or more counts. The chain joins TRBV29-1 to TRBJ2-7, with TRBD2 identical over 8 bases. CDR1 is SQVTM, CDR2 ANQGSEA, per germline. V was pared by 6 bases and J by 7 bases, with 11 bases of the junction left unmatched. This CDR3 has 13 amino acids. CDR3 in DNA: TGCAGCGTCGCACTAGCGGTCTTGGGTGAGCAGTACTTC. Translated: CSVALAVLGEQYF.

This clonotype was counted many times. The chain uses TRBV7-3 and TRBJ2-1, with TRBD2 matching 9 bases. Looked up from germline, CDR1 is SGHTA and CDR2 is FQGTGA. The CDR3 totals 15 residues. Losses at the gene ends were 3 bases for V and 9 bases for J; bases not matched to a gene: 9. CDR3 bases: TGTGCCAGCAGCTTGGCTAGCGGGATTATCAGTGAGCAGTTCTTC. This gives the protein CASSLASGIISEQFF. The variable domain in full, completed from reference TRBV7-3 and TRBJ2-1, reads GAGVSQTPSNKVTEKGKYVELRCDPISGHTALYWYRQSLGQGPEFLIYFQGTGAADDSGLPNDRFFAVRPEGSVSTLKIQRTERGDSAVYLCASSLASGIISEQFFGPGTRLTVL.

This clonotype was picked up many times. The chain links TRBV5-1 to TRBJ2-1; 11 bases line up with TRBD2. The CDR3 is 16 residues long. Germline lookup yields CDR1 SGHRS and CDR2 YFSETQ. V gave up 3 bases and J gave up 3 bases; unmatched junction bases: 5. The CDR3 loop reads CASSSLAGGSYNEQFF. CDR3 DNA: TGCGCCAGCAGCTCTCTAGCGGGAGGTAGCTACAATGAGCAGTTCTTC.

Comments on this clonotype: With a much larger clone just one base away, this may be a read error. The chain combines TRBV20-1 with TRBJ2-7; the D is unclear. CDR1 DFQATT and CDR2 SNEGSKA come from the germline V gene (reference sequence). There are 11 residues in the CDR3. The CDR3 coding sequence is TGCAGTGCTCCGTCCCGTTACGAGCAGTGCTTC. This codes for CSAPSRYEQCF.

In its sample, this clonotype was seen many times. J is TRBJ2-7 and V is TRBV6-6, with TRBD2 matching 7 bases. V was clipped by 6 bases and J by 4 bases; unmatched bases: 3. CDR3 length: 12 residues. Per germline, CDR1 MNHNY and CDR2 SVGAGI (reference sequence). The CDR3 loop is CASSFSGYEQYF. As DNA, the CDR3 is TGTGCCAGCAGCTTTAGCGGGTACGAGCAGTACTTC.